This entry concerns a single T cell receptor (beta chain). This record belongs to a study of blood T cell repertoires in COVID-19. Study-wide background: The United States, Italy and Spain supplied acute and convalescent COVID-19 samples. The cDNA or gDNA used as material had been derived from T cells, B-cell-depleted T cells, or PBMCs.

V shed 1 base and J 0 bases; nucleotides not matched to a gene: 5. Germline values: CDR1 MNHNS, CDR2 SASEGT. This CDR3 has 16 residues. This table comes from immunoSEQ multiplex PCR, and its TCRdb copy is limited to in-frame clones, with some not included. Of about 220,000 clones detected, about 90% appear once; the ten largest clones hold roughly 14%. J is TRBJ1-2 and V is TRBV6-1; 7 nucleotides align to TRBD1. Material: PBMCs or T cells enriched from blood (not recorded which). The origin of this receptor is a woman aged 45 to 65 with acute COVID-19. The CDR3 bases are TGTGCCAGCAGTGAAGTTCCGGGACAGACTAACTATGGCTACACCTTC. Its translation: CASSEVPGQTNYGYTF.